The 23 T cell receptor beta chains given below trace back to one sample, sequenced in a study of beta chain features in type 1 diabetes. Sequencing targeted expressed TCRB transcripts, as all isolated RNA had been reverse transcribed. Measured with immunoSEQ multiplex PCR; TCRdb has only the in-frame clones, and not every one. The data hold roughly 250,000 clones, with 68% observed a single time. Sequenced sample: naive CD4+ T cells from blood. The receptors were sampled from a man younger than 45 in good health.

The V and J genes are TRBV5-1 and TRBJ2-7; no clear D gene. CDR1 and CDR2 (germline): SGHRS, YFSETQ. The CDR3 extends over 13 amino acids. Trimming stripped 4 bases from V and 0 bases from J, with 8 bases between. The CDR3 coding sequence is TGCGCCAGCAGCATTGACCGCTCCTACGAGCAGTACTTC. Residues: CASSIDRSYEQYF.

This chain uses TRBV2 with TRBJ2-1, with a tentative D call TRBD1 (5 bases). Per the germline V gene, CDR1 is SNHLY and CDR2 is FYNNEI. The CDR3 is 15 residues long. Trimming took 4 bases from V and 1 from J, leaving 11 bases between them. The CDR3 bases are TGTGCCAGCAGTGTCGGGCAGGGTTCCTACAATGAGCAGTTCTTC. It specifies CASSVGQGSYNEQFF.

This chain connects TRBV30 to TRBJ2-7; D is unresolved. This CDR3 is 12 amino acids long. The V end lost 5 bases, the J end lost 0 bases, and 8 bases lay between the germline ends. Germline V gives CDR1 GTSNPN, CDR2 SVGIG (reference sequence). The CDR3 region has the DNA TGTGCCTGGGGAAGACACTCCTACGAGCAGTACTTC. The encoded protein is CAWGRHSYEQYF. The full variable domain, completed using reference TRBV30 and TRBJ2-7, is SQTIHQWPATLVQPVGSPLSLECTVEGTSNPNLYWYRQAAGRGLQLLFYSVGIGQISSEVPQNLSASRPQDRQFILSSKKLLLSDSGFYLCAWGRHSYEQYFGPGTRLTVT.

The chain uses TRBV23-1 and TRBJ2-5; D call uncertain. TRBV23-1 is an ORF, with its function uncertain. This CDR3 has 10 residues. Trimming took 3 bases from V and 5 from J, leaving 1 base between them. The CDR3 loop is CASSQETQYF. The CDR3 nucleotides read TGCGCCAGCAGTCAGGAGACCCAGTACTTC.

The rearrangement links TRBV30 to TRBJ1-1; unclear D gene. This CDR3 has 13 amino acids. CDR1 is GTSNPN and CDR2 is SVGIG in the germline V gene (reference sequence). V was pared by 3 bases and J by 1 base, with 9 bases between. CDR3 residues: CAWRLGKNTEAFF. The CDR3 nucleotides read TGTGCCTGGAGATTGGGGAAGAACACTGAAGCTTTCTTT.

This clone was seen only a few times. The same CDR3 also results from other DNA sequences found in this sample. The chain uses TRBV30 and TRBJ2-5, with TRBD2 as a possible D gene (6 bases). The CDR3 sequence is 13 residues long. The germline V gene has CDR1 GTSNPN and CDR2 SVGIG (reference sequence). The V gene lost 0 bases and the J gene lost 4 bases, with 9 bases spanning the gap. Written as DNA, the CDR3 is TGTGCCTGGAGTGTACAAGCGGGAGAGACCCAGTACTTC. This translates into CAWSVQAGETQYF.

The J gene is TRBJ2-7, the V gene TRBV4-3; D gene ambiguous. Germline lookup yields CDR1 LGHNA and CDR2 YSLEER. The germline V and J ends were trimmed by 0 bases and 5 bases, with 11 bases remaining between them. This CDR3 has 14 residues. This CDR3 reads CASSQDYIQDEQYF. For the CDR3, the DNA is TGCGCCAGCAGCCAAGACTACATTCAGGACGAGCAGTACTTC.

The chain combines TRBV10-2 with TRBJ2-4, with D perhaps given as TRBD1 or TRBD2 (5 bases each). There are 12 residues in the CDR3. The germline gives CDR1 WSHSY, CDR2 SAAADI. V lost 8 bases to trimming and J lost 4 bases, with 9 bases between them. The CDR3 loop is CASGDGKNIQYF. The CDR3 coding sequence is TGCGCCAGCGGGGACGGTAAAAACATTCAGTACTTC.

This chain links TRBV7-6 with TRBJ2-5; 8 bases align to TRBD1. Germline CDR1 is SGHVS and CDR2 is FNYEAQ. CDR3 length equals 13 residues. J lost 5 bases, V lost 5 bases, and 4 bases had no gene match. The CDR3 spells CASSLNRGETQYF. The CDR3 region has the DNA TGTGCCAGCAGCCTCAACAGGGGGGAGACCCAGTACTTC.

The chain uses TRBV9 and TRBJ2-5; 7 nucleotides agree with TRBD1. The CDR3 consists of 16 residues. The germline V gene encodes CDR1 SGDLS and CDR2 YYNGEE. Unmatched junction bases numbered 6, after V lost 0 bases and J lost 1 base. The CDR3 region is CASSVGSTGVQETQYF. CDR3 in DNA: TGTGCCAGCAGCGTAGGAAGTACAGGGGTCCAAGAGACCCAGTACTTC.

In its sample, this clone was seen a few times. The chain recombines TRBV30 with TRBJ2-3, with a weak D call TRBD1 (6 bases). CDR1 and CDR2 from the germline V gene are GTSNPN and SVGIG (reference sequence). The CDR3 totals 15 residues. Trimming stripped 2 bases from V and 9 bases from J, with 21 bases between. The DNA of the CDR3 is TGTGCCTGGAGTCTAGGTTTTGGGGGCCAGGCCACGCAGTATTTT. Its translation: CAWSLGFGGQATQYF.

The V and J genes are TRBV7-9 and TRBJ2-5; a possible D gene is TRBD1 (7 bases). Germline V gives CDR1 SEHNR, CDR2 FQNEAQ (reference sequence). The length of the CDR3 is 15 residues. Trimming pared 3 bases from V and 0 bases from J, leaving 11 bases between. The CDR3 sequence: CASSFGGQYQETQYF. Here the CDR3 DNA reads TGTGCCAGCAGCTTCGGGGGACAGTACCAAGAGACCCAGTACTTC.

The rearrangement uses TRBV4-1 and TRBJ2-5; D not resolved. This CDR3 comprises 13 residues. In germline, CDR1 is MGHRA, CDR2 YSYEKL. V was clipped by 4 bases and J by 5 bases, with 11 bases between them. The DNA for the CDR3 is TGCGCCAGCAGCCTATACCTGTCTGAGACCCAGTACTTC. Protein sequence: CASSLYLSETQYF.

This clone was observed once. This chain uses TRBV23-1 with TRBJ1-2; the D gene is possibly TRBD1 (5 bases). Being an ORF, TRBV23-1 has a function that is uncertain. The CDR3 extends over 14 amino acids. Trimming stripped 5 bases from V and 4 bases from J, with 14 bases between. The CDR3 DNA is TGCGCCAGCAGTGCCCCCGGGACGGGCTATGGCTACACCTTC. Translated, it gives CASSAPGTGYGYTF.

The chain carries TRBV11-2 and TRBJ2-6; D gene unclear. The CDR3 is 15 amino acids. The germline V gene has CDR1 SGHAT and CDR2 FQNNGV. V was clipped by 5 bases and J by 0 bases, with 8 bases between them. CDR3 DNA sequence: TGTGCCAGCAGCCGTCTCGGCTCTGGGGCCAACGTCCTGACTTTC. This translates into CASSRLGSGANVLTF.

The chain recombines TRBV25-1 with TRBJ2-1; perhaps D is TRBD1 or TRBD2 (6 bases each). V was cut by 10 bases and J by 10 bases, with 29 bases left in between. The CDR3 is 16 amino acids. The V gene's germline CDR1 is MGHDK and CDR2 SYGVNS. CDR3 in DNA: TGTGCCATTTCGACAGGTTCAGCGCGAGTTGGAGGGGAGCAGTTCTTC. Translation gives CAISTGSARVGGEQFF.

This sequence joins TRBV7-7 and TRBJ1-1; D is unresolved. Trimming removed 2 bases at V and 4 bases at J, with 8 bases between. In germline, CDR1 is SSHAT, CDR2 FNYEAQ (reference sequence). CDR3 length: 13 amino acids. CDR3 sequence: CASSLTKSTEAFF. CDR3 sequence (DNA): TGTGCCAGCAGCTTAACGAAGAGCACTGAAGCTTTCTTT.

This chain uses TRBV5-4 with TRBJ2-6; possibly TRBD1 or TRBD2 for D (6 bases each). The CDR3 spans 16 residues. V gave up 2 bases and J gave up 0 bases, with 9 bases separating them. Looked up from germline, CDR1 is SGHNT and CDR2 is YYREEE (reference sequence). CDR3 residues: CASSLGGGSGANVLTF. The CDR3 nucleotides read TGTGCCAGCAGCTTAGGGGGAGGCTCTGGGGCCAACGTCCTGACTTTC. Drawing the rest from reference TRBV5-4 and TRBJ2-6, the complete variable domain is ETGVTQSPTHLIKTRGQQVTLRCSSQSGHNTVSWYQQALGQGPQFIFQYYREEENGRGNFPPRFSGLQFPNYSSELNVNALELDDSALYLCASSLGGGSGANVLTFGAGSRLTVL.

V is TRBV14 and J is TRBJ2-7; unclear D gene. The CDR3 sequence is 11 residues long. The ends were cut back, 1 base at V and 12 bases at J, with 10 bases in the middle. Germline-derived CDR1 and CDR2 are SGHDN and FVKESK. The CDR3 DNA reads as TGTGCCAGCAGCCAAGCGACCGTTATGTACTTC. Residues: CASSQATVMYF. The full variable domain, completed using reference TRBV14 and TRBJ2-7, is EAGVTQFPSHSVIEKGQTVTLRCDPISGHDNLYWYRRVMGKEIKFLLHFVKESKQDESGMPNNRFLAERTGGTYSTLKVQPAELEDSGVYFCASSQATVMYFGPGTRLTVT.

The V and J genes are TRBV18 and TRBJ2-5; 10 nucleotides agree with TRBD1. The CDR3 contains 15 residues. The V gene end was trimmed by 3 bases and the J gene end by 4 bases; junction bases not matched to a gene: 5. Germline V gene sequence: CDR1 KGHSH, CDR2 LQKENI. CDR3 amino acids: CASSPETGGAETQYF. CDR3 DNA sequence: TGTGCCAGCTCACCCGAGACAGGGGGCGCAGAGACCCAGTACTTC.

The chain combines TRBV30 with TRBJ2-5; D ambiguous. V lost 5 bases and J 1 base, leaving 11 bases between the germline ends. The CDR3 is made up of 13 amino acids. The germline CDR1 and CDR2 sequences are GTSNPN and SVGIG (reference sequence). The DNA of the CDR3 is TGTGCCTGGTCCAGATACCTCCAAGAGACCCAGTACTTC. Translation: CAWSRYLQETQYF. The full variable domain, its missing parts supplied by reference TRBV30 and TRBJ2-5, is SQTIHQWPATLVQPVGSPLSLECTVEGTSNPNLYWYRQAAGRGLQLLFYSVGIGQISSEVPQNLSASRPQDRQFILSSKKLLLSDSGFYLCAWSRYLQETQYFGPGTRLLVL.

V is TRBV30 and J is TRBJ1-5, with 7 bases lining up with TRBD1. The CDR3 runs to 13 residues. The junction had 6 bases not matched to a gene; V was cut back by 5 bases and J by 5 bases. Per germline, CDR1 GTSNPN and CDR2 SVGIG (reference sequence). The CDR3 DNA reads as TGTGCCTGGGCGACAGGGTACCATCAGCCCCAGCATTTT. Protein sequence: CAWATGYHQPQHF.

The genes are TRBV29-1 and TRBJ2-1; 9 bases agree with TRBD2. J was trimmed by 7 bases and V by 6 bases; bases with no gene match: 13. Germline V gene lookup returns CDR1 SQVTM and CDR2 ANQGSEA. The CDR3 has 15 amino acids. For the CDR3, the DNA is TGCAGCGTGTCCCCGAGACTAGCGGTATTGAATGAGCAGTTCTTC. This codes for CSVSPRLAVLNEQFF.